This T cell receptor beta chain was captured by sequencing in a study of blood T cell repertoires in COVID-19. On the study more broadly: Some COVID-19 samples were acute and others convalescent; all came from the United States, Italy and Spain. T cells, B-cell-depleted T cells, or PBMCs supplied cDNA or gDNA.

The assay was immunoSEQ multiplex PCR, and TCRdb's table has in-frame clones only and misses some. The data contain 170,000 or so clones, around nine tenths of them seen just once; the ten biggest clones take up around 0.88%. The V end was cut by 3 bases, the J end by 8 bases, with 8 bases between. The germline gives CDR1 DFQATT, CDR2 SNEGSKA (reference sequence). This CDR3 spans 11 amino acids. This TCR was recovered from a young woman who had recovered from COVID-19. Sequencing was performed on peripheral blood. V and J are TRBV20-1 and TRBJ1-5, with D uncertain. This chain's CDR3 is CSASVSEPQHF. The CDR3 bases are TGCAGTGCTAGTGTCTCAGAGCCCCAGCATTTT.